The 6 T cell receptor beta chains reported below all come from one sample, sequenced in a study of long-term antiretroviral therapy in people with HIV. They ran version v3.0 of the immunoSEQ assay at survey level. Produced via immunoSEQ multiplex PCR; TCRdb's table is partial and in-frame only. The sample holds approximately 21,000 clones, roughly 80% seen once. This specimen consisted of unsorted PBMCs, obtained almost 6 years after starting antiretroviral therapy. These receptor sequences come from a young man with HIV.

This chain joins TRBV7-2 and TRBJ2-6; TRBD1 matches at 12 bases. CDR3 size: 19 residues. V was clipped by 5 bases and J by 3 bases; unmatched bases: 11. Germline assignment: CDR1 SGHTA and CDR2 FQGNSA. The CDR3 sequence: CASSQSGTGGAGGANVLTF. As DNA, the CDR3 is TGTGCCAGCAGCCAGTCCGGGACAGGGGGCGCGGGTGGGGCCAACGTCCTGACTTTC.

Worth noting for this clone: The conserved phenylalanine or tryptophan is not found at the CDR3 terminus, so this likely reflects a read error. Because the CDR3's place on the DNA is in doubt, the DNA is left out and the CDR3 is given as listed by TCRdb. The CDR3 loop is CASSQDGRGTYM. The rearrangement uses TRBV4-3 and TRBJ1-1; TRBD1 is the table's D call and was not checked against the DNA. Including both end residues, the CDR3 is 12 amino acids long. Germline V CDR1 and CDR2: LGHNA, YSLEER.

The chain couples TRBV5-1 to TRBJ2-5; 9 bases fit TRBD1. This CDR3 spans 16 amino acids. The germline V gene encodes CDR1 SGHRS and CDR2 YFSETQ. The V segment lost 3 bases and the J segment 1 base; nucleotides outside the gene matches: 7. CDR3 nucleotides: TGCGCCAGCAGCTCGTCCGGGACAGGGATCCAAGAGACCCAGTACTTC. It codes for CASSSSGTGIQETQYF.

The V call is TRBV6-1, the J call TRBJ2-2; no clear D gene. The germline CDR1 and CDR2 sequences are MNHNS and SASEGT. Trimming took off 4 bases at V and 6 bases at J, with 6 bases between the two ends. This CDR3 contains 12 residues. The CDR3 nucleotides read TGTGCCAGCAGTGGAAGGGCCGGGGAGCTGTTTTTT. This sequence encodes CASSGRAGELFF.

Here the CDR3 DNA reads TGTGCCAGCAGCCCTTACCACAATGAGCAGTTCTTC. This translates into CASSPYHNEQFF. The V call is TRBV7-2, the J call TRBJ2-1; D not certain. Germline loops: CDR1 SGHTA, CDR2 FQGNSA. V lost 5 bases to trimming and J lost 5 bases, with 7 bases between them. The CDR3 is 12 amino acids.

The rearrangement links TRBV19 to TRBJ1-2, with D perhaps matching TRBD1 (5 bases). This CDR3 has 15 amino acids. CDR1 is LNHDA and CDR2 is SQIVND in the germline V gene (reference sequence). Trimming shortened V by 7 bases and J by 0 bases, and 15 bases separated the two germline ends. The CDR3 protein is CASTSDRQTNYGYTF. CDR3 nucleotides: TGTGCCAGTACCTCCGACCGACAGACTAACTATGGCTACACCTTC.